These 12 T cell receptor beta chains share one sample of origin, sequenced in a study of shared clonotypes between healthy human individuals. Produced via immunoSEQ multiplex PCR; TCRdb's table is partial and in-frame only. The table includes hundreds of thousands of clones, less than 85% detected once. The specimen sequenced was memory CD4+ T cells sorted from blood. The subset was: CD45RA-negative fraction. These receptors came from a woman aged 25 to 39 in good health.

This clone was seen only a few times. The V call is TRBV6-4, the J call TRBJ2-1; tentative D call: TRBD2 (5 bases). With 7 bases removed from V and 4 bases from J, the gap between germline ends came to 14 bases. CDR1 and CDR2 (germline): MRHNA, SNTAGT. The CDR3 consists of 14 residues. CDR3 residues: CASKEEGDYNEQFF. The CDR3 region has the DNA TGTGCCAGCAAGGAGGAAGGAGATTACAATGAGCAGTTCTTC.

The gene calls are TRBV5-5 and TRBJ1-3, with D perhaps matching TRBD1 (5 bases). The germline V gene encodes CDR1 SGHKS and CDR2 YYEKEE (reference sequence). Trimming stripped 4 bases from V and 2 bases from J, with 13 bases between. This CDR3 spans 15 amino acids. CDR3 bases: TGTGCCAGCAGCCTCGGACAATTGGCTGGAAACACCATATATTTT. As protein: CASSLGQLAGNTIYF.

The V call is TRBV6-5, the J call TRBJ2-1, with D perhaps assigned TRBD1 or TRBD2 (5 bases each). This CDR3 region has 13 residues. V lost 0 bases and J 5 bases, leaving 5 bases between the germline ends. The V gene's germline CDR1 is MNHEY and CDR2 SVGAGI. The CDR3 DNA sequence: TGTGCCAGCAGTTACTCGGGGGACAATGAGCAGTTCTTC. It encodes CASSYSGDNEQFF.

V and J are TRBV19 and TRBJ1-5, with D maybe TRBD1 (6 bases). Germline CDR1 and CDR2: LNHDA and SQIVND (reference sequence). The V and J ends lost 8 bases and 6 bases respectively, with 17 bases between them. CDR3 size: 14 residues. The CDR3 sequence: CASWTQGFSQPQHF. CDR3 bases: TGTGCCAGTTGGACACAGGGTTTCAGTCAGCCCCAGCATTTT.

As DNA, the CDR3 is TGTGCCAGCAGCTTAGGATCGTCAGTCTACGAGCAGTACTTC. This encodes CASSLGSSVYEQYF. This chain connects TRBV7-9 to TRBJ2-7; D remains unclear. CDR1 and CDR2 from the germline V gene are SEHNR and FQNEAQ (reference sequence). There are 14 residues in the CDR3. V lost 1 base and J 3 bases, leaving 10 bases between the germline ends.

The chain joins TRBV10-2 to TRBJ2-1; D perhaps matches TRBD2 (6 bases). This CDR3 has 13 residues. V was clipped by 7 bases and J by 12 bases, with 19 bases between them. CDR1 is WSHSY and CDR2 is SAAADI in the germline V gene. The CDR3 sequence is CASTTGAPRGQFF. The DNA of the CDR3 is TGCGCCAGCACAACCGGAGCTCCGCGGGGGCAGTTCTTC.

This clone was recorded many times. The chain joins TRBV6-6 to TRBJ1-2, with 9 bases identical to TRBD1. Trimming took 7 bases from V and 0 from J; bases not matched to a gene: 9. CDR3 size: 16 residues. Germline-derived CDR1 and CDR2 are MNHNY and SVGAGI (reference sequence). In nucleotides, the CDR3 is TGTGCCAGCACCCCGGGACAGGGTAGAGCTAACTATGGCTACACCTTC. Translation gives CASTPGQGRANYGYTF.

The chain is built from TRBV19 and TRBJ1-6, with 10 bases fitting TRBD1. V lost 3 bases, J lost 8 bases, and 4 bases stayed unmatched. The germline V gene has CDR1 LNHDA and CDR2 SQIVND (reference sequence). The CDR3 length is 15 residues. CDR3: CASSMKDRGDSPLHF. DNA for the CDR3: TGTGCCAGTAGTATGAAGGACAGGGGGGATTCACCCCTCCACTTT.

V gene TRBV7-2 combines with J gene TRBJ2-7, with 9 bases that match TRBD2. J was trimmed by 4 bases and V by 0 bases; bases with no gene match: 4. CDR1 is SGHTA, CDR2 FQGNSA, per germline. The CDR3 totals 15 residues. The CDR3 is CASSLASGSYYEQYF. The CDR3 DNA reads as TGTGCCAGCAGCTTAGCTAGCGGGAGTTATTACGAGCAGTACTTC.

The chain uses TRBV6-6 and TRBJ1-2; TRBD1 matches 7 bases. This CDR3 region has 13 residues. Germline V gene lookup returns CDR1 MNHNY and CDR2 SVGAGI (reference sequence). Trimming took 4 bases from V and 1 from J; bases not matched to a gene: 0. In DNA, the CDR3 is TGTGCCAGCAGTTGGGACAGTAACTATGGCTACACCTTC. Amino acids: CASSWDSNYGYTF.

The V and J genes are TRBV7-8 and TRBJ2-2, with 9 nucleotides matching TRBD1. Germline CDR1 reads SGHVS; CDR2 reads FQNEAQ. The V gene end was trimmed by 5 bases and the J gene end by 1 base; junction bases not matched to a gene: 2. CDR3 length equals 15 residues. The CDR3 sequence is CASSVTGGNTGELFF. The CDR3 coding sequence is TGTGCCAGCAGCGTGACAGGGGGGAACACCGGGGAGCTGTTTTTT.

This chain links TRBV6-6 with TRBJ2-2; 14 bases line up with TRBD2. V was clipped by 6 bases and J by 6 bases; unmatched bases: 6. The CDR3 has 16 residues. The germline V gene has CDR1 MNHNY and CDR2 SVGAGI (reference sequence). This CDR3 reads CASSSGLAGVSGELFF. The CDR3 DNA sequence: TGTGCCAGCAGCTCGGGACTAGCGGGAGTATCCGGGGAGCTGTTTTTT.